This entry is about one T cell receptor beta chain. Its antigen is not known. This entry comes from a study of T cell responses to AZD1222 COVID-19 vaccine. The wider study: Combined were second doses at about 4 or about 12 weeks. The study, taken as a whole, reports: Nearly half of unique spike-specific TCRs reportedly avoided B.1.351 and B.1.1.7 mutated regions. Vaccination with two AZD1222 doses was followed by a rise in Spike-specific TCR breadth and depth. Among those given AZD1222, only six were seropositive at baseline.

CDR3 length: 15 amino acids. The germline CDR1 and CDR2 sequences are SEHNR and FQNEAQ (reference sequence). V lost 5 bases and J lost 3; bases outside the gene matches: 6. Here immunoSEQ multiplex PCR was the method, and the copy in TCRdb shows in-frame clones only, minus some. The data contain tens of thousands of clones, roughly 90% of them singletons. Sequenced here: peripheral blood, sampled on day 0 of AZD1222 vaccination. The chain joins TRBV7-9 to TRBJ2-1, with 8 bases lining up with TRBD2. The sequence derives from an adult in good health. DNA of the CDR3: TGTGCCAGCAGCCCTTCGGGGGGGGGCTACAATGAGCAGTTCTTC. Encoded protein: CASSPSGGGYNEQFF.